Detailed here is one TCR beta chain. The antigen is unknown. With V trimmed by 0 bases and J by 6 bases, 15 bases remained unmatched. Germline-derived CDR1 and CDR2 are SGHRS and YFSETQ. The CDR3 extends over 18 amino acids. This sample is part of a study of T cell responses to AZD1222 COVID-19 vaccine. Study outcomes and limitations: Clonal diversity was possibly underestimated, and white British individuals and females predominated among donors. The study sampled repertoires only after the peak T cell response.

Profiled with immunoSEQ multiplex PCR; TCRdb holds only in-frame clones, not every one. The data hold fewer than 150,000 clones, with about 90% observed a single time. This chain connects TRBV5-1 to TRBJ2-1, with 7 bases matching TRBD1. The TCR originated in an adult in good health. The input for sequencing was peripheral blood, taken on day 0 of AZD1222 vaccination. DNA for the CDR3: TGCGCCAGCAGCTTGGCCATTTCGGGACAGCTAGTTCTCAATGAGCAGTTCTTC. As protein: CASSLAISGQLVLNEQFF.